These 31 T cell receptor beta chains share one sample of origin, sequenced in a study of T-cell memory formation after mild COVID-19. TCRdb used MiXCR to reprocess the 5' RACE reads, holding one entry per CDR3 protein. The sample consists of a few hundred thousand distinct CDR3 sequences, 9.4% of them appearing once. The sequenced sample was PBMCs or a T cell subset sorted from them (not recorded which). The receptors derive from a young man who had mild COVID-19 (a few samples of this study predate the infection). Cell type and time point are not known.

This rearrangement joins TRBV7-9 to TRBJ1-2; TRBD1 aligns across 10 bases. Germline CDR1 is SEHNR and CDR2 is FQNEAQ (reference sequence). Unmatched junction bases numbered 7, after V lost 5 bases and J lost 4 bases. The CDR3 extends over 15 amino acids. The CDR3 region has the DNA TGTGCCAGCAGCACCCGGGACAGGGGCACCTATGGCTACACCTTC. Its protein is CASSTRDRGTYGYTF. The complete variable domain, with remaining parts taken from reference TRBV7-9 and TRBJ1-2, reads DTGVSQNPRHKITKRGQNVTFRCDPISEHNRLYWYRQTLGQGPEFLTYFQNEAQLEKSRLLSDRFSAERPKGSFSTLEIQRTEQGDSAMYLCASSTRDRGTYGYTFGSGTRLTVV.

This clonotype has more than one count but fewer than ten. The genes are TRBV15 and TRBJ2-5; D tentatively fits TRBD1 or TRBD2 (5 bases each). Trimming cost V 1 base and J 2 bases, with 11 bases left between them. The CDR3 length is 15 residues. Germline V gives CDR1 LNHNV, CDR2 YYDKDF (reference sequence). Here the CDR3 DNA reads TGTGCCACCAGCAGAGGGGACGACGGGCAAGAGACCCAGTACTTC. Protein sequence: CATSRGDDGQETQYF.

The V and J genes are TRBV28 and TRBJ2-5; D gene ambiguous. Germline V gives CDR1 MDHEN, CDR2 SYDVKM. There are 17 residues in the CDR3. V was trimmed by 5 bases and J by 3 bases, leaving 22 bases between them. CDR3: CASSTPRPVSGEETQYF. The CDR3 DNA is TGTGCCAGCAGTACCCCCCGCCCGGTCAGTGGGGAAGAGACCCAGTACTTC.

This clonotype has more than one count but fewer than ten. V usage is TRBV7-6 and J usage is TRBJ1-1, with D uncertain. Germline-derived CDR1 and CDR2 are SGHVS and FNYEAQ. This CDR3 comprises 14 residues. V was pared by 1 base and J by 5 bases, with 11 bases between. Here the CDR3 DNA reads TGTGCCAGCAGCTTAGTCCCGGACGGTACTGAAGCTTTCTTT. Translating it yields CASSLVPDGTEAFF.

This clonotype has ten or more counts. The V and J genes are TRBV11-1 and TRBJ2-5, with 8 nucleotides matching TRBD2. The CDR3 contains 13 residues. CDR1 is SGHAT and CDR2 is FQDESV in the germline V gene (reference sequence). Trimming at V came to 5 bases and at J to 5 bases, leaving 4 bases not matched to a gene. CDR3 in DNA: TGTGCCAGCAGCCGCGGGGGGCTGGAGACCCAGTACTTC. It is translated as CASSRGGLETQYF.

This clonotype was found a few times. The chain uses TRBV7-8 and TRBJ2-1; 7 bases match TRBD1. The CDR3 runs to 15 residues. The ends lost 5 bases at V and 4 bases at J; junction bases unmatched: 8. Germline V gene sequence: CDR1 SGHVS, CDR2 FQNEAQ. CDR3 DNA: TGTGCCAGCAGCGCCCCGGACAGGACGTACAATGAGCAGTTCTTC. The encoded protein is CASSAPDRTYNEQFF.

This clonotype was detected many times. This chain connects TRBV4-2 to TRBJ1-2; no firm D call. This CDR3 contains 14 residues. The germline V and J ends were trimmed by 1 base and 5 bases, with 11 bases remaining between them. The germline V gene has CDR1 LGHNA and CDR2 YNFKEQ. CDR3 coding DNA: TGTGCCAGCAGCCAAGGGCCGCTTGGGTATGGCTACACCTTC. Its protein is CASSQGPLGYGYTF.

The chain combines TRBV5-1 with TRBJ2-3, with no clear D. Germline CDR1 and CDR2: SGHRS and YFSETQ. This CDR3 region has 15 residues. Trimming left V 0 bases short and J 2 bases short, with 10 bases between. CDR3 region: CASSLVPRNTDTQYF. CDR3 DNA sequence: TGCGCCAGCAGCTTGGTCCCTAGAAACACAGATACGCAGTATTTT.

This clonotype appeared a few times. The rearrangement uses TRBV11-2 and TRBJ1-3, with 7 bases that match TRBD1. Germline V gene data show CDR1 as SGHAT and CDR2 as FQNNGV. This CDR3 contains 15 residues. V was clipped by 5 bases and J by 4 bases; unmatched bases: 8. The CDR3 DNA is TGTGCCAGCAGCCCCTCTCGACAGGGAGGAAACACCATATATTTT. Its protein is CASSPSRQGGNTIYF.

This clonotype has ten or more counts. The J gene is TRBJ2-7, the V gene TRBV5-1; 8 positions agree with TRBD1. Losses at the gene ends were 4 bases for V and 0 bases for J; bases not matched to a gene: 3. Germline V gene lookup returns CDR1 SGHRS and CDR2 YFSETQ. This CDR3 has 14 amino acids. For the CDR3, the DNA is TGCGCCAGCAGCCCCGGACAGGGCTCCTACGAGCAGTACGTC. This translates into CASSPGQGSYEQYV.

The genes are TRBV12-3 or TRBV12-4 and TRBJ2-3; D gene ambiguous. V was clipped by 3 bases and J by 5 bases, with 18 bases between them. The CDR3 sequence is 16 residues long. The CDR3 nucleotides read TGTGCCAGCAGTTTCGGGCAACCGATCATCAAAGATACGCAGTATTTT. It translates to CASSFGQPIIKDTQYF.

V gene TRBV4-2 combines with J gene TRBJ1-5; weak D call: TRBD1 (5 bases). This CDR3 comprises 16 residues. Germline V gene data show CDR1 as LGHNA and CDR2 as YNFKEQ. The V end was cut by 1 base, the J end by 6 bases, with 16 bases between. The CDR3 is CASSQATKGRSQPQHF. CDR3 coding DNA: TGTGCCAGCAGCCAAGCCACCAAGGGGCGTTCTCAGCCCCAGCATTTT.

This clonotype was found many times. The chain is built from TRBV20-1 and TRBJ2-3; D might be TRBD2 (6 bases). The CDR3 has 12 residues. Germline V gene data show CDR1 as DFQATT and CDR2 as SNEGSKA (reference sequence). Trimming removed 3 bases from V and 8 bases from J, with 12 bases in between. The DNA of the CDR3 is TGCAGTGCTAGTGGGGGGTCGGGTACGCAGTATTTT. Translated: CSASGGSGTQYF.

This clonotype was observed a few times. The V call is TRBV6-2 or TRBV6-3, the J call TRBJ1-2, with D possibly matching TRBD1 (5 bases). CDR3 length: 16 residues. The germline V gene encodes CDR1 MNHEY and CDR2 SVGEGT. The V end lost 6 bases, the J end lost 0 bases, and 17 bases lay between the germline ends. The CDR3 nucleotides are TGTGCCAGCAGGGACGTTGGACGACAGCCTAACTATGGCTACACCTTC. As protein: CASRDVGRQPNYGYTF.

This chain connects TRBV6-6 to TRBJ1-5; tentative D call: TRBD1 (5 bases). V lost 8 bases to trimming and J lost 2 bases, with 13 bases between them. This CDR3 has 14 amino acids. CDR1 is MNHNY and CDR2 is SVGAGI in the germline V gene (reference sequence). The CDR3 nucleotides are TGTGCCAGCGGGGACTCTCACGGCAATCAGCCCCAGCATTTT. Translated: CASGDSHGNQPQHF.

This chain links TRBV2 with TRBJ2-5; weak D call: TRBD1 (6 bases). This CDR3 contains 14 residues. From germline, CDR1 is SNHLY and CDR2 FYNNEI. Between the trimmed V and J ends, which lost 3 bases and 5 bases, there was a span of 13 bases. The chain's CDR3 is CASSDPGDGETQYF. The CDR3 DNA sequence: TGTGCCAGCAGTGACCCAGGGGACGGGGAGACCCAGTACTTC. Complete variable domain (other parts from reference TRBV2 and TRBJ2-5): EPEVTQTPSHQVTQMGQEVILRCVPISNHLYFYWYRQILGQKVEFLVSFYNNEISEKSEIFDDQFSVERPDGSNFTLKIRSTKLEDSAMYFCASSDPGDGETQYFGPGTRLLVL.

This clonotype turned up a few times. CDR3 region: CAWAGGPPNEKLFF. In nucleotides, the CDR3 is TGTGCCTGGGCAGGGGGTCCTCCTAATGAAAAACTGTTTTTT. J is TRBJ1-4 and V is TRBV30; 7 bases fit TRBD1. The germline gives CDR1 GTSNPN, CDR2 SVGIG (reference sequence). Losses at the gene ends were 5 bases for V and 3 bases for J; bases not matched to a gene: 6. The CDR3 contains 14 residues.

This clonotype showed up just a few times. The CDR3 is CASSLAAGIHYEQYF. DNA for the CDR3: TGTGCCAGCAGCTTAGCCGCAGGGATTCACTACGAGCAGTACTTC. This chain joins TRBV7-8 and TRBJ2-7; D might be TRBD1 (5 bases). Germline-derived CDR1 and CDR2 are SGHVS and FQNEAQ. This CDR3 spans 15 amino acids. Trimming removed 0 bases from V and 3 bases from J, with 12 bases in between.

The chain couples TRBV24-1 to TRBJ1-4; possible D gene TRBD1, 5 bases. The germline V gene encodes CDR1 KGHDR and CDR2 SFDVKD. Trimming took off 4 bases at V and 10 bases at J, with 15 bases between the two ends. This CDR3 is built from 14 residues. The DNA for the CDR3 is TGTGCCACCAGTGACGGGGGACGGGGAGGAAAACTGTTTTTT. It yields the protein CATSDGGRGGKLFF.

This clonotype occurred a few times. The chain has TRBV28 and TRBJ1-4; D is unresolved. Trimming took off 6 bases at V and 0 bases at J, with 14 bases between the two ends. The CDR3 totals 16 residues. Germline CDR1 reads MDHEN; CDR2 reads SYDVKM. The CDR3 nucleotides are TGTGCCAGCAGCCCGTATTTGGCGGCAACTAATGAAAAACTGTTTTTT. Translated: CASSPYLAATNEKLFF.

This clonotype was observed a few times. The V gene is TRBV6-6, the J gene TRBJ1-3; no definite D call. The CDR3 loop spans 15 amino acids. From germline, CDR1 is MNHNY and CDR2 SVGAGI (reference sequence). V shed 6 bases and J shed 0 bases, with 12 bases lying between them. CDR3 region: CASSPGVRSGNTIYF. In nucleotides, the CDR3 is TGTGCCAGCAGCCCCGGGGTTCGCTCTGGAAACACCATATATTTT.

This clonotype was observed a handful of times. In DNA form, the CDR3 reads TGCGCCAGCAGCCCGAAAACGGGGGGCTATGGCTACACCTTC. Translated: CASSPKTGGYGYTF. V and J are TRBV4-1 and TRBJ1-2; a weak D match, TRBD1 (5 bases). The V gene's germline CDR1 is MGHRA and CDR2 YSYEKL. The CDR3 totals 14 residues. Between the trimmed V and J ends, which lost 4 bases and 4 bases, there was a span of 13 bases.

This clonotype was counted a few times. This chain joins TRBV5-6 and TRBJ2-2; D is uncertain. The germline V and J ends were trimmed by 0 bases and 0 bases, with 15 bases remaining between them. This CDR3 spans 18 amino acids. Per the germline V gene, CDR1 is SGHDT and CDR2 is YYEEEE. The CDR3 loop is CASSLAVSPDPNTGELFF. DNA of the CDR3: TGTGCCAGCAGCTTGGCCGTTAGTCCGGACCCGAACACCGGGGAGCTGTTTTTT.

The V gene is TRBV5-1, the J gene TRBJ2-5, with 7 bases fitting TRBD2. From germline, CDR1 is SGHRS and CDR2 YFSETQ. The CDR3 runs 15 residues. Germline trimming cut 0 bases from V and 4 bases from J; bases unmatched to any gene: 6. The CDR3 protein is CASSLDQGGGETQYF. CDR3 nucleotide sequence: TGCGCCAGCAGCTTGGACCAGGGCGGGGGAGAGACCCAGTACTTC.

Only a few counts were recorded for this clonotype. The DNA for the CDR3 is TGTGCCAGCAGCGTTAGCGGGGGTCTCTCCTACAATGAGCAGTTCTTC. Translation: CASSVSGGLSYNEQFF. The chain has TRBV9 and TRBJ2-1, with TRBD2 matching 9 bases. Germline V lookup: CDR1 SGDLS, CDR2 YYNGEE. The CDR3 sequence is 16 residues long. V shed 2 bases, J shed 0 bases, and the junction held 3 bases outside the gene matches.

Ten or more counts support this clonotype. CDR3 loop: CASSWDRQTQYF. CDR3 DNA: TGTGCCAGCAGCTGGGACAGGCAGACCCAGTACTTC. J is TRBJ2-5 and V is TRBV7-9, with 8 bases fitting TRBD1. V trimming: 4 bases; J trimming: 6 bases; junction bases outside the gene matches: 1. Germline V lookup: CDR1 SEHNR, CDR2 FQNEAQ (reference sequence). The CDR3 is 12 residues long. The full variable domain, completed using reference TRBV7-9 and TRBJ2-5, is DTGVSQNPRHKITKRGQNVTFRCDPISEHNRLYWYRQTLGQGPEFLTYFQNEAQLEKSRLLSDRFSAERPKGSFSTLEIQRTEQGDSAMYLCASSWDRQTQYFGPGTRLLVL.

This clonotype has more than one count but fewer than ten. V gene TRBV6-1 combines with J gene TRBJ1-5; a weak D match, TRBD1 (6 bases). The CDR3 consists of 14 residues. With 7 bases removed from V and 3 bases from J, the gap between germline ends came to 13 bases. Germline CDR1 MNHNS, CDR2 SASEGT. The CDR3 DNA sequence: TGTGCCAGCATTCCCGGGACACACAATCAGCCCCAGCATTTT. Protein sequence: CASIPGTHNQPQHF.

V is TRBV9 and J is TRBJ1-2; D is perhaps TRBD1 (5 bases). V shed 3 bases and J shed 4 bases, with 13 bases lying between them. Germline values: CDR1 SGDLS, CDR2 YYNGEE. This CDR3 contains 14 residues. The CDR3 DNA reads as TGTGCCAGCAGCGACGGCTCCCAGGGCTATGGCTACACCTTC. Its protein product is CASSDGSQGYGYTF.

This clonotype has just a few counts. V is TRBV7-8 and J is TRBJ1-1, with D unclear. Germline-derived CDR1 and CDR2 are SGHVS and FQNEAQ. This CDR3 region has 15 residues. The ends were cut back, 5 bases at V and 1 base at J, with 14 bases in the middle. In nucleotides, the CDR3 is TGTGCCAGCAGCCCCCCAGGTGGAAAGAACACTGAAGCTTTCTTT. Translating gives CASSPPGGKNTEAFF.

A few counts support this clonotype. The chain is built from TRBV20-1 and TRBJ1-1, with 9 nucleotides matching TRBD1. Trimming took 6 bases from V and 1 from J; bases not matched to a gene: 3. Germline values: CDR1 DFQATT, CDR2 SNEGSKA (reference sequence). This CDR3 comprises 13 residues. The CDR3 region is CSAGGQGNTEAFF. The CDR3 DNA sequence: TGCAGTGCCGGGGGACAGGGGAACACTGAAGCTTTCTTT.

This clonotype was found many times. V is TRBV6-5 and J is TRBJ1-1; D possibly corresponds to TRBD1 (5 bases). This CDR3 is built from 12 residues. Trimming removed 5 bases at V and 7 bases at J, with 11 bases between. Germline-derived CDR1 and CDR2 are MNHEY and SVGAGI. DNA for the CDR3: TGTGCCAGCAGTCAGGGACCCATTGAAGCTTTCTTT. The encoded protein is CASSQGPIEAFF.